The entry below describes one TCR beta chain. The sample belongs to a study of blood T cell repertoires in COVID-19. Study details: Material from acute and convalescent COVID-19 was sourced from the United States, Italy and Spain. From T cells, B-cell-depleted T cells, or PBMCs came the material, which was cDNA or gDNA.

Per the authors' pipeline: Nucleated cell number was recorded as an estimate derived from reference gene primer amplification. The method was immunoSEQ multiplex PCR; TCRdb's version includes in-frame clones alone and lacks a portion of them. D and trimming come from the DNA, and the V and J calls and clone size come from that table. This sample carries 280,000 or so clones, roughly nine tenths of them seen once, and the ten largest clones take 6%. The CDR3 spans 15 residues. The germline V gene has CDR1 LNHNV and CDR2 YYDKDF (reference sequence). The ends lost 3 bases at V and 4 bases at J; junction bases unmatched: 6. Recovery among Cohort 3 donors was established by two negative PCRs, clearance, or symptom resolution.

This TCR came from a middle-aged woman who had recovered from COVID-19. This chain joins TRBV15 and TRBJ2-1, with TRBD2 identical over 7 bases. Sequenced input: PBMCs or T cells enriched from blood (not recorded which). CDR3 bases: TGTGCCACCAGCAGGGCGGGAGAACCTTACAATGAGCAGTTCTTC. Its translation is CATSRAGEPYNEQFF.